Here is one T cell receptor (beta chain) with its context. This sample is part of a study of blood T cell repertoires in COVID-19. Across the whole study: Sites across the United States, Italy and Spain contributed samples from acute and convalescent COVID-19. PBMCs, B-cell-depleted T cells, or T cells provided the cDNA or gDNA that made up the material.

Trimming left V 4 bases short and J 3 bases short, with 13 bases between. CDR1 and CDR2 (germline): LGHDT, YNNKEL (reference sequence). This CDR3 contains 15 residues. The protocol was immunoSEQ multiplex PCR, while the TCRdb copy is restricted to in-frame clones and leaves out a portion. Here the sample spans about 160,000 clones, about 87% being singletons. Followed longitudinally, the Seattle patients had been enrolled during active infection. Source material: peripheral blood. This receptor was identified in a woman in her 70s with COVID-19, enrolled during active disease. The V and J genes are TRBV3-1 (or the pseudogene TRBV3-2) and TRBJ1-3; no clear D. The CDR3 is CASSLQLLSGNTIYF. The CDR3 nucleotides are TGTGCCAGCAGCCTACAGCTCCTGAGTGGAAACACCATATATTTT.